What follows are 8 T cell receptor beta chains derived from one specimen sequenced in a study of blood T cell repertoires in COVID-19. Profiled with immunoSEQ multiplex PCR; TCRdb holds only in-frame clones, not every one. Among 150,000 to 200,000 clones listed, around 90% were seen once. The sequenced sample was peripheral blood. These TCRs come from a woman older than 75 with COVID-19, enrolled during active disease.

The rearrangement links TRBV3-1 (or the pseudogene TRBV3-2) to TRBJ2-1; D is ambiguous. Germline CDR1 reads LGHDT; CDR2 reads YNNKEL (reference sequence). The germline V and J ends were trimmed by 0 bases and 4 bases, with 7 bases remaining between them. CDR3 length equals 14 residues. DNA for the CDR3: TGTGCCAGCAGCCAAGATCTGCGGTACAATGAGCAGTTCTTC. Encoded protein: CASSQDLRYNEQFF.

The V call is TRBV28, the J call TRBJ1-5, with unresolved D. The CDR3 runs 14 residues. Germline lookup yields CDR1 MDHEN and CDR2 SYDVKM. V was pared by 4 bases and J by 7 bases, with 14 bases between. In nucleotides, the CDR3 is TGTGCCAGCAGTTCCCTACCGGGAGGGCAGCCCCAGCATTTT. This translates into CASSSLPGGQPQHF.

This chain links TRBV19 with TRBJ1-5; TRBD1 aligns across 11 bases. The CDR3 totals 19 residues. The trim removed 5 bases at V and 0 bases at J, leaving 12 bases unmatched. From germline, CDR1 is LNHDA and CDR2 SQIVND (reference sequence). This CDR3 reads CASSPTGQGVNYSNQPQHF. The CDR3, as DNA: TGTGCCAGTAGTCCCACGGGACAGGGGGTAAATTATAGCAATCAGCCCCAGCATTTT.

The rearrangement uses TRBV5-1 and TRBJ1-1; D remains unclear. The CDR3 loop spans 14 amino acids. The germline V gene encodes CDR1 SGHRS and CDR2 YFSETQ. V was cut by 0 bases and J by 4 bases, with 10 bases left in between. The DNA of the CDR3 is TGCGCCAGCAGCTTGGCCTCGCGCCTCACTGAAGCTTTCTTT. It yields the protein CASSLASRLTEAFF.

The chain uses TRBV10-3 and TRBJ1-3; 12 nucleotides align to TRBD1. In germline, CDR1 is ENHRY, CDR2 SYGVKD. The CDR3 contains 17 residues. V lost 5 bases, J lost 1 base, and 6 bases stayed unmatched. The CDR3 reads CAISTGTGGLSGNTIYF. CDR3 bases: TGTGCCATCAGTACTGGGACAGGGGGCTTGTCTGGAAACACCATATATTTT.

This sequence joins TRBV2 and TRBJ2-3, with a weak D call TRBD1 (6 bases). Germline-derived CDR1 and CDR2 are SNHLY and FYNNEI. The V and J ends lost 4 bases and 1 base respectively, with 9 bases between them. The length of the CDR3 is 14 residues. The CDR3 nucleotides read TGTGCCAGCAGTGTTTCAGGGGGCACAGATACGCAGTATTTT. Its protein is CASSVSGGTDTQYF.

The chain joins TRBV19 to TRBJ2-7; 9 nucleotides line up with TRBD1. The ends lost 5 bases at V and 3 bases at J; junction bases unmatched: 14. CDR1 is LNHDA, CDR2 SQIVND, per germline (reference sequence). The CDR3 sequence is 17 residues long. The CDR3 DNA is TGTGCCAGTAGTCCTCGTCGGGACAGGGTATCAGGCTACGAGCAGTACTTC. It yields the protein CASSPRRDRVSGYEQYF.

This rearrangement joins TRBV6-5 to TRBJ1-1, with D uncertain. The CDR3 is 14 amino acids. Looked up from germline, CDR1 is MNHEY and CDR2 is SVGAGI. Trimming stripped 0 bases from V and 0 bases from J, with 5 bases between. The CDR3 DNA is TGTGCCAGCAGTTACTCTGGCCTGAACACTGAAGCTTTCTTT. This gives the protein CASSYSGLNTEAFF.